This paragraph covers one TCR beta chain sequence. The antigen is not known. This CDR3 spans 14 amino acids. Trimming at V came to 1 base and at J to 6 bases, leaving 3 bases not matched to a gene. Germline V gene sequence: CDR1 SGHAT, CDR2 FQNNGV. Primers for the PCR totalled 60 Vbeta and 13 Jbeta. Profiled with immunoSEQ multiplex PCR; TCRdb holds only in-frame clones, not every one. This table holds about 160,000 clones, roughly 79% found once. The sample comes from a study of cytomegalovirus exposure and HLA in healthy donors. Regarding the study as a whole: As a later analysis showed, a missense DCLRE1C variant was linked to trimming of TCR beta V- and J-genes. Later analysis placed DRB1 highest and HLA-C lowest in TCR association rates, which differed by HLA locus. According to an earlier analysis, most TCR beta V segments yielded productive rearrangements about 87% or about 30% of the time. Common viral pathogens (according to a later analysis) appeared linked to several of the most significant clusters.

This sequence originates from a woman aged 50 to 60 in good health and CMV-seronegative. Sequenced material: PBMCs. V and J are TRBV11-2 and TRBJ2-7; 10 positions match TRBD1. The CDR3, as DNA: TGTGCCAGCAGCTTAGGGGACAGGGGTGGCGAGCAGTACTTC. Translated, it gives CASSLGDRGGEQYF.